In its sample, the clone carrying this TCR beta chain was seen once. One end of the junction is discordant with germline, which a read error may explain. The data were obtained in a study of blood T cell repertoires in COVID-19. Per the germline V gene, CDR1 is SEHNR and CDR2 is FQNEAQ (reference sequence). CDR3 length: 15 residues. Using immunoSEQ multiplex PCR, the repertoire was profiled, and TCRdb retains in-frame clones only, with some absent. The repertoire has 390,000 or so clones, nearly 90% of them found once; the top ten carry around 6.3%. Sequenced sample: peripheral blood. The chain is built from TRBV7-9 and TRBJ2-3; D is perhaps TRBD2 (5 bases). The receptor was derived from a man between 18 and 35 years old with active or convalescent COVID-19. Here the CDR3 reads CASSLAIPSTDTQYF. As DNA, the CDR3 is TGTGCCAGCAGCCTAGCTATCCCTAGCACAGATACGCAGTATTTT.